This passage covers 27 T cell receptor beta chains from one sample sequenced in a study of blood T cell repertoires in COVID-19 (TCRdb year 2020). The library came from the immunoSEQ multiplex PCR assay. TCRdb stores this immuneACCESS table with in-frame sequences only. Part of the clones is absent; in the studies checked, under half of the shortfall reflects unresolved V genes, and no reason is known for the rest. This sample lists 300,000 to 400,000 clones; about 87% were detected once. The top ten clonotypes cover roughly a tenth of the sample. Source material: peripheral blood. Receptor source: a man aged 30 to 45 with COVID-19, enrolled during active disease.

This chain uses TRBV7-9 with TRBJ1-2; perhaps TRBD1 as D (5 bases). This CDR3 comprises 16 residues. The V gene's germline CDR1 is SEHNR and CDR2 FQNEAQ (reference sequence). Trimming left V 5 bases short and J 1 base short, with 17 bases between. The CDR3 DNA follows: TGTGCCAGCAGCCAAGGAAGGGGAGGGATTAACTATGGCTACACCTTC. Its protein is CASSQGRGGINYGYTF.

The chain links TRBV19 to TRBJ1-1; 9 bases match TRBD1. After removal of 5 bases from V and 3 bases from J, the junction contained 4 bases not matched to a gene. The germline V gene has CDR1 LNHDA and CDR2 SQIVND (reference sequence). The CDR3 is 14 amino acids. CDR3 in DNA: TGTGCCAGTAGTTTGACAGGGGGGTACACTGAAGCTTTCTTT. Encoded protein: CASSLTGGYTEAFF.

The chain is built from TRBV27 and TRBJ2-1, with TRBD1 matching over 8 bases. Germline V lookup: CDR1 MNHEY, CDR2 SMNVEV (reference sequence). The CDR3 covers 15 residues. V shed 6 bases, J shed 7 bases, and the junction held 11 bases outside the gene matches. The CDR3, as DNA: TGTGCCAGCAGCCTAACGGGGACAGGCTTAAATGAGCAGTTCTTC. Its translation is CASSLTGTGLNEQFF.

The V gene is TRBV19, the J gene TRBJ2-1; D is perhaps TRBD2 (6 bases). The ends were cut back, 3 bases at V and 0 bases at J, with 18 bases in the middle. Germline assignment: CDR1 LNHDA and CDR2 SQIVND (reference sequence). This CDR3 is 18 amino acids long. The CDR3 bases are TGTGCCAGTAGTATTTTACTAGCAAGTGAAAGCTCCTACAATGAGCAGTTCTTC. This codes for CASSILLASESSYNEQFF.

The V call is TRBV9, the J call TRBJ2-7, with a weak D call TRBD1 (6 bases). The length of the CDR3 is 15 residues. The V end was cut by 3 bases, the J end by 4 bases, with 17 bases between. The V gene's germline CDR1 is SGDLS and CDR2 YYNGEE. The DNA for the CDR3 is TGTGCCAGCAGCGCCCTGACAGGTAGGGGATACGAGCAGTACTTC. Amino acid sequence: CASSALTGRGYEQYF.

The chain links TRBV19 to TRBJ1-4, with TRBD1 as a possible D gene (5 bases). Trimming shortened V by 10 bases and J by 5 bases, and 11 bases separated the two germline ends. CDR3 size: 12 residues. Germline-derived CDR1 and CDR2 are LNHDA and SQIVND (reference sequence). In nucleotides, the CDR3 is TGTGCCATCAGGGCAGGAAATGAAAAACTGTTTTTT. Protein product: CAIRAGNEKLFF. Complete variable domain (other parts from reference TRBV19 and TRBJ1-4): DGGITQSPKYLFRKEGQNVTLSCEQNLNHDAMYWYRQDPGQGLRLIYYSQIVNDFQKGDIAEGYSVSREKKESFPLTVTSAQKNPTAFYLCAIRAGNEKLFFGSGTQLSVL.

The chain couples TRBV29-1 to TRBJ1-1; 10 bases are a match to TRBD1. The CDR3 is 14 residues long. Germline values: CDR1 SQVTM, CDR2 ANQGSEA. Trimming removed 5 bases from V and 0 bases from J; junction bases left unmatched: 3. CDR3 nucleotides: TGCAGCGTTCCGACAGGGGGCCTGAACACTGAAGCTTTCTTT. It codes for CSVPTGGLNTEAFF.

This sequence joins TRBV4-1 and TRBJ1-1; no firm D call. Per the germline V gene, CDR1 is MGHRA and CDR2 is YSYEKL. This CDR3 is 17 amino acids long. Between the trimmed V and J ends, which lost 2 bases and 0 bases, there was a span of 16 bases. The CDR3 protein is CASSQSGVGSLNTEAFF. As DNA, the CDR3 is TGCGCCAGCAGCCAATCAGGTGTGGGCAGCTTGAACACTGAAGCTTTCTTT.

The chain uses TRBV18 and TRBJ2-2; 9 nucleotides agree with TRBD2. Trimming took 0 bases from V and 5 from J; bases not matched to a gene: 4. CDR1 and CDR2 from the germline V gene are KGHSH and LQKENI. The CDR3 covers 16 residues. CDR3 sequence: CASSPPGTSRTGELFF. The CDR3 bases are TGTGCCAGCTCACCACCCGGGACTAGCCGAACCGGGGAGCTGTTTTTT. Based on the CDR3 plus reference TRBV18 and TRBJ2-2, the full variable domain is NAGVMQNPRHLVRRRGQEARLRCSPMKGHSHVYWYRQLPEEGLKFMVYLQKENIIDESGMPKERFSAEFPKEGPSILRIQQVVRGDSAAYFCASSPPGTSRTGELFFGEGSRLTVL.

The chain has TRBV4-2 and TRBJ2-1; D is possibly TRBD2 (5 bases). CDR1 and CDR2 from the germline V gene are LGHNA and YNFKEQ. The CDR3 runs to 16 residues. With 2 bases removed from V and 2 bases from J, the gap between germline ends came to 13 bases. CDR3 residues: CASSQILEVTYNEQFF. DNA for the CDR3: TGTGCCAGCAGCCAAATACTAGAGGTCACCTACAATGAGCAGTTCTTC.

This clone has a handful of counts. This chain connects TRBV5-6 to TRBJ2-7; no reliable D call. Germline V lookup: CDR1 SGHDT, CDR2 YYEEEE. The CDR3 has 12 amino acids. V was clipped by 5 bases and J by 1 base, with 7 bases between them. The CDR3 protein is CASSHSSYEQYF. Here the CDR3 DNA reads TGTGCCAGCAGTCACAGTTCCTACGAGCAGTACTTC.

The rearrangement joins TRBV5-4 to TRBJ2-1, with D perhaps matching TRBD1 (5 bases). Germline CDR1 reads SGHNT; CDR2 reads YYREEE (reference sequence). The ends were cut back, 5 bases at V and 8 bases at J, with 17 bases in the middle. The CDR3 runs 14 residues. In nucleotides, the CDR3 is TGTGCCAGCAGACCTCGAGGACACCCCGATGAGCAGTTCTTC. Its translation: CASRPRGHPDEQFF.

J is TRBJ2-3 and V is TRBV9; TRBD1 aligns across 8 bases. From germline, CDR1 is SGDLS and CDR2 YYNGEE. This CDR3 spans 18 amino acids. V gave up 8 bases and J gave up 1 base; unmatched junction bases: 18. CDR3 loop: CASGAGTGPRWGTDTQYF. In nucleotides, the CDR3 is TGTGCCAGTGGGGCCGGGACAGGTCCCCGTTGGGGCACAGATACGCAGTATTTT.

V is TRBV5-1 and J is TRBJ2-7; TRBD1 might be the D (5 bases). CDR3 length: 12 residues. Trimming cost V 0 bases and J 4 bases, with 5 bases left between them. Germline V CDR1 and CDR2: SGHRS, YFSETQ. The CDR3 spells CASSLDRYEQYF. The CDR3 bases are TGCGCCAGCAGCTTGGACAGGTACGAGCAGTACTTC.

This clone was recorded a few times. The chain uses TRBV5-6 and TRBJ2-7; D is uncertain. V was pared by 4 bases and J by 3 bases, with 11 bases between. The CDR3 runs 13 residues. The germline V gene has CDR1 SGHDT and CDR2 YYEEEE. The CDR3 loop reads CASSTGLRYEQYF. Here the CDR3 DNA reads TGTGCCAGCAGCACCGGTCTACGCTACGAGCAGTACTTC.

The chain recombines TRBV7-2 with TRBJ2-3; 8 positions agree with TRBD2. J gave up 5 bases and V 1 base, and 11 bases lay outside the gene matches. Germline loops: CDR1 SGHTA, CDR2 FQGNSA. The length of the CDR3 is 17 residues. CDR3 in DNA: TGTGCCAGCAGCTTAGTCCTGACGGGGGGGCCGGGAGATACGCAGTATTTT. Translated: CASSLVLTGGPGDTQYF. The full variable domain, in which reference TRBV7-2 and TRBJ2-3 provide the parts outside the CDR3, is GAGVSQSPSNKVTEKGKDVELRCDPISGHTALYWYRQSLGQGLEFLIYFQGNSAPDKSGLPSDRFSAERTGGSVSTLTIQRTQQEDSAVYLCASSLVLTGGPGDTQYFGPGTRLTVL.

In its sample, this clone was seen once. This rearrangement joins TRBV5-4 to TRBJ2-4; 7 nucleotides agree with TRBD1. V shed 0 bases, J shed 0 bases, and the junction held 6 bases outside the gene matches. The CDR3 is 17 amino acids. Germline-derived CDR1 and CDR2 are SGHNT and YYREEE (reference sequence). In DNA form, the CDR3 reads TGTGCCAGCAGCTTGGCCGAGGGGGCCATAGCCAAAAACATTCAGTACTTC. Amino acid sequence: CASSLAEGAIAKNIQYF.

The chain is built from TRBV7-3 and TRBJ2-7, with 9 bases identical to TRBD2. The CDR3 extends over 16 amino acids. The germline V gene encodes CDR1 SGHTA and CDR2 FQGTGA. Trimming took 0 bases from V and 6 from J; bases not matched to a gene: 9. The CDR3 DNA reads TGTGCCAGCAGCTTAACCATGGCGGGAGGGAAGTTCGAGCAGTACTTC. This codes for CASSLTMAGGKFEQYF.

This chain connects TRBV19 to TRBJ2-2; TRBD1 matches at 8 bases. The germline V gene has CDR1 LNHDA and CDR2 SQIVND (reference sequence). Trimming took 5 bases from V and 6 from J; bases not matched to a gene: 11. The CDR3 extends over 16 amino acids. The CDR3 nucleotides are TGTGCCAGTAGTGTCTCAGGGGGCGGCGGAGCCGGGGAGCTGTTTTTT. Protein sequence: CASSVSGGGGAGELFF.

The genes are TRBV7-9 and TRBJ2-7, with D possibly TRBD1 on 6 matching bases. CDR3 size: 13 residues. Trimming took off 5 bases at V and 2 bases at J, with 10 bases between the two ends. Germline V CDR1 and CDR2: SEHNR, FQNEAQ (reference sequence). The CDR3 here is CASSPDRTYEQYF. The CDR3 DNA follows: TGTGCCAGCAGCCCGGACAGAACCTACGAGCAGTACTTC.

V and J are TRBV30 and TRBJ2-3; 9 bases agree with TRBD2. With V trimmed by 0 bases and J by 5 bases, 3 bases remained unmatched. Germline loops: CDR1 GTSNPN, CDR2 SVGIG (reference sequence). This CDR3 region has 14 residues. The CDR3 here is CAWSVLAGLDTQYF. CDR3 DNA: TGTGCCTGGAGTGTACTAGCGGGCTTAGATACGCAGTATTTT.

The chain employs TRBV27 and TRBJ2-1; 12 bases line up with TRBD2. Per the germline V gene, CDR1 is MNHEY and CDR2 is SMNVEV (reference sequence). The CDR3 contains 17 residues. The junction had 14 bases not matched to a gene; V was cut back by 4 bases and J by 10 bases. The CDR3 nucleotides are TGTGCCAGCAGTTCCCTCTCATCTAGCGGGAGGGCCAGGGAGCAGTTCTTC. Translation: CASSSLSSSGRAREQFF.

The rearrangement links TRBV5-5 to TRBJ1-2, with unresolved D. V was pared by 0 bases and J by 14 bases, with 14 bases between. Germline V gene data show CDR1 as SGHKS and CDR2 as YYEKEE (reference sequence). This CDR3 is built from 12 residues. The CDR3 region is CASSLDYYPRTF. Written as DNA, the CDR3 is TGTGCCAGCAGCTTGGATTATTACCCCAGGACCTTC. The entire variable domain, with the rest obtained from reference TRBV5-5 and TRBJ1-2, is as follows: DAGVTQSPTHLIKTRGQQVTLRCSPISGHKSVSWYQQVLGQGPQFIFQYYEKEERGRGNFPDRFSARQFPNYSSELNVNALLLGDSALYLCASSLDYYPRTFGSGTRLTVV.

The table lists this clone with a count of one. The J gene is TRBJ2-7, the V gene TRBV27, with TRBD2 identical over 7 bases. Looked up from germline, CDR1 is MNHEY and CDR2 is SMNVEV (reference sequence). CDR3 length: 16 residues. V lost 0 bases to trimming and J lost 2 bases; unmatched junction nucleotides: 7. Here the CDR3 DNA reads TGTGCCAGCAGTTTATCGGTCGGACTAGTAACCTACGAGCAGTACTTC. It translates to CASSLSVGLVTYEQYF.

The V call is TRBV5-4, the J call TRBJ1-1; maybe TRBD1 (6 bases). V was clipped by 1 base and J by 6 bases, with 13 bases between them. The CDR3 has 14 amino acids. CDR1 is SGHNT, CDR2 YYREEE, per germline (reference sequence). The CDR3 DNA reads as TGTGCCAGCAGCTTGTTACAGGGTAATCCTGAAGCTTTCTTT. Residues: CASSLLQGNPEAFF.

This clone was counted a single time. The V and J genes are TRBV9 and TRBJ2-7; TRBD1 matches 10 bases. Germline CDR1 SGDLS, CDR2 YYNGEE. The CDR3 has 14 amino acids. Germline trimming cut 0 bases from V and 6 bases from J; bases unmatched to any gene: 3. CDR3: CASSVEDRGAEQYF. CDR3 sequence (DNA): TGTGCCAGCAGCGTAGAGGACAGGGGGGCCGAGCAGTACTTC.

The chain recombines TRBV19 with TRBJ2-3; a possible D gene is TRBD1 (6 bases). Trimming cost V 2 bases and J 0 bases, with 15 bases left between them. The germline gives CDR1 LNHDA, CDR2 SQIVND (reference sequence). The length of the CDR3 is 17 residues. The CDR3 here is CASSITTTGSSTDTQYF. The DNA of the CDR3 is TGTGCCAGTAGTATAACTACGACAGGATCTAGCACAGATACGCAGTATTTT.